The text below deals with one TCR beta chain. Its matching antigen is unknown. This specimen comes from a study of T cell responses to AZD1222 COVID-19 vaccine. Germline CDR1 is SGHNT and CDR2 is YYREEE (reference sequence). This CDR3 has 12 residues. The ends were cut back, 0 bases at V and 15 bases at J, with 10 bases in the middle. Broader study findings: Among the donors, most were white British and more were female, and clonal diversity was possibly underestimated.

Libraries were prepared by immunoSEQ multiplex PCR; TCRdb keeps only in-frame clonotypes and omits some of them. The repertoire holds under 150,000 clones, with over 75% as singletons. The source was peripheral blood, collected on day 0 of MenACWY control vaccination. The origin of this receptor is an adult in good health. This chain uses TRBV5-4 with TRBJ1-6; D perhaps matches TRBD1 (5 bases). The DNA for the CDR3 is TGTGCCAGCAGCTTGGATCCGGGGGACCTCCACTTT. It encodes CASSLDPGDLHF.